These T cell receptor beta chains were read from a single sample in a study of T cell responses to AZD1222 COVID-19 vaccine. The table came from immunoSEQ multiplex PCR; TCRdb's copy has only in-frame clones and leaves some out. The table lists 140,000 or so clones, approximately 88% of them singletons. The material sequenced was peripheral blood, taken 28 days after the second dose of the MenACWY control vaccine. The receptor source for this set is an adult who received the MenACWY meningococcal vaccine as a control. Each CDR3 is given with its conserved first and last residue. A D gene is named only where the DNA matches it firmly. The size entry is marked missing in some rows and otherwise reads once, few, many or a size class.

J gene,V gene,D gene,clone size,CDR3 DNA,CDR3 protein
TRBJ1-4,TRBV4-3,TRBD1,.,TGCGCCAGCAGCCGAGAAGGGACAGGAAATGAAAAACTGTTTTTT,CASSREGTGNEKLFF
TRBJ2-7,TRBV18,.,.,TGTGCCAGCTCACCAGGGCAGGCCACCTACGAGCAGTACTTC,CASSPGQATYEQYF
TRBJ1-2,TRBV7-9,.,few,TGTGCCAGCAGCCACGCCTGGAACTATGGCTACACCTTC,CASSHAWNYGYTF
TRBJ2-1,TRBV6-2/TRBV6-3,.,.,TGTGCCAGCAGTTCCCCGGGGGACTACAATGAGCAGTTCTTC,CASSSPGDYNEQFF
TRBJ1-2,TRBV4-2,.,.,TGTGCCAGCAGCCAAGGAGTACAGGACCGATACGGTGGCTACACCTTC,CASSQGVQDRYGGYTF
TRBJ2-4,TRBV23-1,.,.,TGCGCCAGCAGGGTGGGCCTAGCCAAAAACATTCAGTACTTC,CASRVGLAKNIQYF
TRBJ1-5,TRBV19,.,.,TGTGCCAGTAGTATGAACAATCAGCCCCAGCATTTT,CASSMNNQPQHF
TRBJ2-7,TRBV10-3,TRBD2,few,TGTGCCATCAGTGAGAGGGGAGGGGCCTACGAGCAGTACTTC,CAISERGGAYEQYF
TRBJ1-1,TRBV9,.,.,TGTGCCAGCAGCTCGAACACTGAAGCTTTCTTT,CASSSNTEAFF
TRBJ1-1,TRBV9,.,once,TGTGCCAGCAGCGTAGGAGGGCTTGGAGACGCTGAAGCTTTCTTT,CASSVGGLGDAEAFF
TRBJ2-1,TRBV7-3,.,.,TGTGCCAGCAGCTTAACCCGGCGTCATGAGCAGTTCTTC,CASSLTRRHEQFF
TRBJ1-5,TRBV28,.,.,TGTGCCAGCAGTCGACTATCGGCCAAGCCCCAGCATTTT,CASSRLSAKPQHF
TRBJ2-1,TRBV9,.,.,TGTGCCAGCAGCGTAAACCGGGGCTACTCCTACAATGAGCAGTTCTTC,CASSVNRGYSYNEQFF
TRBJ2-3,TRBV5-5,.,few,TGTGCCAGCAGTTCGGGGGGCCTCACAGATACGCAGTATTTT,CASSSGGLTDTQYF
TRBJ2-3,TRBV19,.,.,TGTGCCAGTAGTATAGGAAGGGGCGCAGGCACAGATACGCAGTATTTT,CASSIGRGAGTDTQYF